Sequencing of this TCR beta chain was carried out in a study of cytomegalovirus exposure and HLA in healthy donors. Looking at the study overall: Earlier findings included some 100 million unique TCR beta sequences obtained from 180 million or so T cells. Regarding the study as a whole: There were some public TCRs occurring in many donors, but most TCR sequences were rare. With later analysis, a missense DCLRE1C variant became linked to TCR beta V- and J-gene trimming. Per a later analysis, HLA-associated TCR beta chains showed more clonal expansion than other, equally common TCR beta chains.

The PCR contained 60 Vbeta and 13 Jbeta primers. Clones were sequenced by immunoSEQ multiplex PCR, and TCRdb holds only the in-frame ones, with some missing. This sample has 90,000 to 110,000 clones, with roughly three quarters found just once. As regards this clone: Its antigen is not known.

This clonotype was obtained from a young man in good health and CMV-seronegative. Sequenced sample: PBMCs.

CDR3 nucleotide sequence: TGTGCCAGTAGTATTGGGGCAGGATGGAACTATGGCTACACCTTC. This translates into CASSIGAGWNYGYTF. The chain has TRBV19 and TRBJ1-2, with TRBD1 as a possible D gene (5 bases). Germline CDR1 LNHDA, CDR2 SQIVND (reference sequence). With 3 bases removed from V and 2 bases from J, the gap between germline ends came to 13 bases. The CDR3 is 15 amino acids. Combining the CDR3 with reference TRBV19 and TRBJ1-2 gives the whole variable domain DGGITQSPKYLFRKEGQNVTLSCEQNLNHDAMYWYRQDPGQGLRLIYYSQIVNDFQKGDIAEGYSVSREKKESFPLTVTSAQKNPTAFYLCASSIGAGWNYGYTFGSGTRLTVV.